Sequencing of this T cell receptor (beta chain) was carried out in a study of blood T cells in healthy people across ages. The authors ran a second PCR of about 6 to 11 cycles using a sample-barcoded 5' primer and a J-beta primer mix. MiXCR, applied by TCRdb to the 5' RACE reads, yields one record per CDR3 protein. The sample lists under 2 million distinct CDR3 sequences; about 32% were seen once. Study results and limitations: Roughly linear age-related decline in beta diversity appeared, significant by age around 40. More naive CD4+ cells and higher diversity were found in long-lived than in aged donors.

The CDR3 runs 12 residues. CDR1 MNHEY and CDR2 SVGEGT come from the germline V gene. Trimming stripped 1 base from V and 8 bases from J, with 6 bases between. Concerning this clonotype: Its antigen is not known.

Donors were systemically healthy Caucasian individuals from Russia aged 6 to 90 years. Total RNA amounts of at least 6 micrograms were extracted per sample. V and J are TRBV6-2 or TRBV6-3 and TRBJ2-1, with D maybe TRBD2 (5 bases). The sample taken for sequencing was blood. This TCR was recovered from a woman aged 25 to 39 in good health. The CDR3 loop reads CASSYLEDEQFF. Here the CDR3 DNA reads TGTGCCAGCAGTTACTTGGAGGATGAGCAGTTCTTC.